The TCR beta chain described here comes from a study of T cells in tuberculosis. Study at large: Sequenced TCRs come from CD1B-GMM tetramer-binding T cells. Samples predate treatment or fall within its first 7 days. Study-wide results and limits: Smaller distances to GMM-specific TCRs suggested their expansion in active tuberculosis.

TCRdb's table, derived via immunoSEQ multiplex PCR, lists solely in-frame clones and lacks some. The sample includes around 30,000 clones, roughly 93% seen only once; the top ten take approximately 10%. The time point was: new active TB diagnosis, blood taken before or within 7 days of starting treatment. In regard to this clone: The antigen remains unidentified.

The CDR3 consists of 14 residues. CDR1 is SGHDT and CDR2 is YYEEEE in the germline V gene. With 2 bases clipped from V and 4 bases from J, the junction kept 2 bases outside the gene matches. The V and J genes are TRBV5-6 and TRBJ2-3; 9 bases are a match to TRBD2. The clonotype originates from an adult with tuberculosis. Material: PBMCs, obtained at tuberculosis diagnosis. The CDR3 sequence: CASSLSSGADTQYF. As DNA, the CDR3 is TGTGCCAGCAGCTTATCTAGCGGGGCAGATACGCAGTATTTT.